This T cell receptor (beta chain) was recorded in a study of cytomegalovirus exposure and HLA in healthy donors. Study information: Out of about 190 million T cells, an earlier analysis found fewer than 140 million unique TCR beta sequences in total.

As regards this clone: Its cognate antigen is unknown.

V dropped 7 bases and J dropped 5; count of bases not matched to a gene: 17. The CDR3 contains 19 residues. From germline, CDR1 is MDHEN and CDR2 SYDVKM. Study results and caveats: Reportedly, a later analysis found an Asian-associated ancestry cluster had fewer N-insertions than the approximately 600-donor mean.

PCR was performed using 60 Vbeta and 13 Jbeta primers. Original analysis: Later, 65 million to 85 million unique TCR beta chains were counted in an analysis, and roughly 11 million of them were shared. Sequenced by immunoSEQ multiplex PCR; TCRdb stores in-frame clones only, minus some. The V and J calls and clone size were taken over from that table, and D and trimming were inferred from the DNA. Seen here are about 190,000 clones, 60% to 80% observed once, and the top ten hold 3.1%. This rearrangement joins TRBV28 to TRBJ2-5; TRBD2 matches 15 bases. This TCR was recovered from a woman under 40 in good health and CMV-seropositive. Sequencing used PBMCs. DNA of the CDR3: TGTGCCAGCACAAACACCGGACTAGCGGGAGGGTTGGGGGGGGAGACCCAGTACTTC. Its translation is CASTNTGLAGGLGGETQYF.